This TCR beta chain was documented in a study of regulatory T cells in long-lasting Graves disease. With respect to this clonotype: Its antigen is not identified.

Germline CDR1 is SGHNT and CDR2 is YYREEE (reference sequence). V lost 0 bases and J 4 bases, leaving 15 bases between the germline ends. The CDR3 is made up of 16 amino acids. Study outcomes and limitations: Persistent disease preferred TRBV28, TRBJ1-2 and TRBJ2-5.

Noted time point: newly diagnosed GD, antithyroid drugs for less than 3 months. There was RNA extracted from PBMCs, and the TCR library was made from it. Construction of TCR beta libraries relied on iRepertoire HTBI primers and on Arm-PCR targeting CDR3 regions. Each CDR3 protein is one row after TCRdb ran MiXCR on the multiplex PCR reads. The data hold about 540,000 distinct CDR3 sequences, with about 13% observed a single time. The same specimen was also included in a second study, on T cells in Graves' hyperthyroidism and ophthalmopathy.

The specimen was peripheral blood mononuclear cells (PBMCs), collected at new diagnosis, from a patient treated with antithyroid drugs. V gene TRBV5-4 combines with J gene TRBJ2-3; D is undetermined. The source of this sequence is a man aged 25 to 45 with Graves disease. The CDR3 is CASSLAFVDEADTQYF. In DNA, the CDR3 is TGTGCCAGCAGCTTGGCGTTTGTGGATGAGGCAGATACGCAGTATTTT.